The clone carrying this T cell receptor (beta chain) has a handful of counts. Its antigen is undetermined. TCRdb independently ran MiXCR on the 5' RACE reads; one entry per CDR3 protein. The data show about 550,000 distinct CDR3 sequences, roughly 19% seen once. This sample stems from a study of T cells after yellow fever vaccination. Overall study results and limits: Most clones from primary vaccination resurfaced after the booster (approximately 95% CD4, 70% to 90% CD8).

Sequencing used PBMCs, obtained 15 days after the yellow fever booster vaccination. This receptor was obtained from a man in his thirties or forties who received the YFV17D yellow fever vaccine.

Written as DNA, the CDR3 is TGCAGTGCTAGAGGGTGGGAGGGCCCCGGGGAGCTGTTTTTT. It codes for CSARGWEGPGELFF. The J gene is TRBJ2-2, the V gene TRBV20-1, with 7 bases fitting TRBD2. The CDR3 is made up of 14 amino acids. V trimming: 1 base; J trimming: 6 bases; junction bases outside the gene matches: 5. Germline CDR1 DFQATT, CDR2 SNEGSKA (reference sequence).